This T cell receptor beta chain was found in a study of T-cell memory formation after mild COVID-19. Study-wide results and caveats: The study found contracting CD4+ clones mainly in CM and EM and contracting CD8+ clones in EMRA.

CDR1 and CDR2 (germline): LGHDT, YNNKEL (reference sequence). V was cut by 2 bases and J by 2 bases, with 5 bases left in between. The CDR3 consists of 13 residues. TCRdb processed the 5' RACE reads anew with MiXCR; each CDR3 protein has one entry. The sample holds about 600,000 distinct CDR3 sequences, approximately 21% seen once. This clonotype showed up just a few times. The antigen remains unidentified. Material: PBMCs or a T cell subset sorted from them (not recorded which). The rearrangement links TRBV3-1 to TRBJ2-3; D uncertain. This sequence was found in an adult woman who had mild COVID-19 (a few samples of this study predate the infection). Cell type and time point are not known. CDR3 amino acids: CASSQLTTDTQYF. CDR3 in DNA: TGTGCCAGCAGCCAACTTACCACAGATACGCAGTATTTT.